Included here is one TCR beta chain sequence, with context. The antigen this receptor binds is unknown. Here, both gene names and germline sequences come from the mouse. The read falls 1 residue short of the CDR3 end, and the missing part is taken from the germline J gene. The data were obtained in a study of tissue T cells after allogeneic stem cell transplantation (dated by TCRdb to 2022 to 2024). For the wider study: The study profiled TCR beta repertoires across many tissues from research autopsies of patients with and without GVHD, plus mouse models of GVHD. The human arm was a prospective observational study without blinding or randomization.

V lost 3 bases and J lost 6 bases, and the count of bases not matched to a germline gene is 4. The CDR3 runs 14 amino acids, cysteine and phenylalanine included. The DNA shown is the part of the CDR3 that was read: 39 bases, in frame from base 1. The germline V gene provides CDR1 SGHSN and CDR2 HYEKVE. The library was built by means of the immunoSEQ multiplex PCR assay. TCRbeta CDR3 sequencing was done by Adaptive Biotechnologies at survey depth, reporting CDR3 sequences, V/J genes, productive frequency and template counts. Amplification of TCR beta CDR3 regions was performed from genomic DNA rather than from RNA. From the authors' description of their analysis: Jensen-Shannon divergence served to quantify pairwise repertoire overlap between tissues, with 0 meaning identical and 1 meaning complete divergence. Tissues were grouped by single-linkage agglomerative hierarchical clustering of pairwise JSD values, and the clustering results were shown as dendrograms. GLIPH2 was run on all patient samples with simulation_depth 1000, kmer_min_depth 3, cdr3_length_cutoff 8, keeping groups with more than two unique CDR3s. A standardized tissue-overlap score was generated by extrapolating Jaccard GLIPH-group overlap across patients to a standard repertoire size of 1000 clones. To look at how diversity was associated with clinical or experimental variables, linear mixed-effect models were used, with tissue treated as a fixed effect and individual treated as a random effect. TCRdb retrieved this table from immuneACCESS and kept in-frame rearrangements only. Not all clones are present; in checked studies, unresolved V genes account for under half, and no reason is known for the remainder. That table gives V, J and clone size, and the DNA gave D and trimming. Here the sample has approximately 7,900 clones; approximately 37% occur a single time. The ten top clones hold over 2.5% of the sample.

The meaning of the sample's time point label: mouse harvest day 14 after allogeneic transplant. Mouse grafts consisting of 10^7 T-cell-depleted bone marrow cells combined with 10^6 splenic CD5+ T cells were administered by tail vein injection. To model GVHD in mice, a major MHC-mismatch B6 (H2b) into BALB/c (H2d) model was used, and tissues were profiled at day 7 or 14. On day 7 or 14 post-transplant, mouse tissues and retro-orbital blood were harvested with separate sterile tools for each animal, and livers were flushed beforehand. Before genomic DNA isolation with the DNeasy Blood & Tissue Kit, mouse tissues were minced using razor blades in buffered saline. Results the study describes overall, beyond this receptor: Sampling depth was acknowledged as a limitation, and the patient cohort was both small and clinically heterogeneous. In both patients and mice, T cells from blood and spleen picked up only a limited part of the TCR repertoire that was detected in tissues. Within patients, how anatomically similar tissues were was a major factor shaping TCR repertoire composition, regardless of disease or transplant status. Which tissue TCRs were alloreactive or antigen-specific was not determined in the study, and some clones might have been persisting host cells. Few T cell clones were found to be shared across patients, but shared repertoire signatures across patients were revealed in a tissue-specific fashion by motif-based clustering.

Sequenced input: skin. The origin of this receptor is a female BALB/c mouse given C57BL/6 T cells with graft-versus-host disease after an allogeneic hematopoietic cell transplant. The sequence is built from TRBV12-1 and TRBJ2-1, with TRBD2 identical over 10 junction bases. The sequenced part of the CDR3 DNA is TGTGCCAGCTCTTCTGACTGGGGGGTTGCTGAGCAGTTC. This codes for CASSSDWGVAEQF. The CDR3, in full, reads CASSSDWGVAEQFF.